This TCR beta chain originates from a study of blood T cell repertoires in COVID-19. The length of the CDR3 is 17 residues. The junction had 13 bases not matched to a gene; V was cut back by 3 bases and J by 6 bases. Germline loops: CDR1 SQVTM, CDR2 ANQGSEA. The table came from immunoSEQ multiplex PCR; TCRdb's copy has only in-frame clones and leaves some out. The table records 95,000 to 150,000 clones, nearly 90% of them present only once. Followed longitudinally, the Seattle patients had been enrolled during active infection. The genes are TRBV29-1 and TRBJ2-1; 11 bases map to TRBD2. The sample comprised peripheral blood. This TCR derives from a woman aged 55-70 years with COVID-19, enrolled during active disease. The chain's CDR3 is CSVDVSGGAFSVNEQFF. CDR3 nucleotides: TGCAGCGTTGACGTTAGCGGGGGGGCCTTTAGTGTCAATGAGCAGTTCTTC.